This is a list of T cell receptor beta chains from one sample in a study of cytomegalovirus exposure and HLA in healthy donors. Here immunoSEQ multiplex PCR was the method, and the copy in TCRdb shows in-frame clones only, minus some. This sample yields about 70,000 clones, of which around two thirds are seen a single time; 10% to 12% belongs to the top ten. Specimen: PBMCs. The receptors were gathered from a human donor in good health. CDR3s include the opening cysteine and the closing phenylalanine or tryptophan. A D gene is named only where the DNA matches it firmly. The size entry is marked missing in some rows and otherwise reads once, few, many or a size class.

cdr3_nt cdr3_aa clone_size v_call d_call j_call
TGTGCCAGCAGTTACTCGACAGCCCAGAGGAACACTGAAGCTTTCTTT CASSYSTAQRNTEAFF NA TRBV6-5 NA TRBJ1-1
TGTGCCTGGAGTGAGCCAGGGTACCAAGAGACCCAGTACTTC CAWSEPGYQETQYF NA TRBV30 NA TRBJ2-5
TGCGCCAGCAGCTTGGAGGGGCGAGGAGATACGCAGTATTTT CASSLEGRGDTQYF medium-sized TRBV5-1 NA TRBJ2-3
TGTGCTAGTGGTTTGGCAGGGGAGAACACTGAAGCTTTCTTT CASGLAGENTEAFF NA TRBV12-5 NA TRBJ1-1
TGTGCCAGCAGCTCCCAAACGACTAGCTACACCGGGGAGCTGTTTTTT CASSSQTTSYTGELFF NA TRBV7-2 TRBD2 TRBJ2-2
TGCGCCAGCTCTGGGGGTAGCGGGGGGGCTCATGAGCAGTTCTTC CASSGGSGGAHEQFF NA TRBV5-1 TRBD2 TRBJ2-1
TGTGCCAGCAGTGAGCGGGAGGACAAAAACATTCAGTACTTC CASSEREDKNIQYF few TRBV25-1 TRBD2 TRBJ2-4
TGCAGTTCACCTAGCGCCGGGGAGCTGTTTTTT CSSPSAGELFF NA TRBV20-1 NA TRBJ2-2
TGTGCCAGCAGCCAAGAAGAGGGGGCCAACACTGAAGCTTTCTTT CASSQEEGANTEAFF once TRBV4-2 TRBD1 TRBJ1-1
TGCGCCAGCAGCCAAGTCCCCACGAGCTCCTACGAGCAGTACTTC CASSQVPTSSYEQYF NA TRBV4-1 NA TRBJ2-7
TGTGCCAGCAGCCCGGACAGGCCCCACTATGGCTACACCTTC CASSPDRPHYGYTF NA TRBV7-8 TRBD1 TRBJ1-2
TGTGCCATCCAGTTTGGGACAGGGGGCTATGGCTACACCTTC CAIQFGTGGYGYTF NA TRBV28 TRBD1 TRBJ1-2
TGTGCCAGCAGTTACCCGGACACGTATAGCAATCAGCCCCAGCATTTT CASSYPDTYSNQPQHF NA TRBV6-6 NA TRBJ1-5
TGCGCCAGCAGCTTGCTCGAGACCCAGTACTTC CASSLLETQYF few TRBV5-1 NA TRBJ2-5
TGTGCCACCAGCAGTCCTGGGTCAGCGGGGCACACCGGGGAGCTGTTTTTT CATSSPGSAGHTGELFF NA TRBV15 TRBD2 TRBJ2-2
TGTGCCAGCAGCGGTCCGGGACAGGTCGGCGAGCAGTACTTC CASSGPGQVGEQYF NA TRBV28 TRBD1 TRBJ2-7
TGCAGCGTTGAAGATCGGGACAGGGGGTTCTATGGCTACACCTTC CSVEDRDRGFYGYTF NA TRBV29-1 TRBD1 TRBJ1-2
TGTGCCACCGAGGACACCTACTATGGCTACACCTTC CATEDTYYGYTF once TRBV28 NA TRBJ1-2
TGTGCCAGCTCACTTTACAGTGCCAAGAACACCGGGGAGCTGTTTTTT CASSLYSAKNTGELFF once TRBV18 NA TRBJ2-2
TGCGCCAGCAGCCCCGGACAGGCCTCCTACAATGAGCAGTTCTTC CASSPGQASYNEQFF NA TRBV5-1 TRBD1 TRBJ2-1